The next 16 T cell receptor beta chains were all read from a single sample in a study of shared clonotypes between healthy human individuals. Data came from immunoSEQ multiplex PCR; TCRdb stores just in-frame clones and leaves some out. The sample shows millions of clones, 85% to 95% of them seen only once. Sequenced: naive CD4+ T cells from PBMCs. Subset of the sample: CD45RA+ positively selected. These receptors originate from a man younger than 35 in good health. Some clones in this sample may be carry-over from other donors' samples.

V usage is TRBV9 and J usage is TRBJ2-7; perhaps D is TRBD1 or TRBD2 (6 bases each). The CDR3 contains 15 residues. CDR1 is SGDLS and CDR2 is YYNGEE in the germline V gene. The V end lost 5 bases, the J end lost 6 bases, and 21 bases lay between the germline ends. The DNA for the CDR3 is TGTGCCAGCAGTACTAGGGGGGACCGGAGGGTCGAGCAGTACTTC. Its protein is CASSTRGDRRVEQYF.

V usage is TRBV2 and J usage is TRBJ1-1; possibly TRBD1 for D (6 bases). Germline loops: CDR1 SNHLY, CDR2 FYNNEI. V gave up 6 bases and J gave up 3 bases, with 17 bases separating them. This CDR3 has 15 amino acids. The CDR3 DNA reads as TGTGCCAGCAGACCGGGTAGGGGGGTGGACACTGAAGCTTTCTTT. Its protein product is CASRPGRGVDTEAFF. Based on the CDR3 plus reference TRBV2 and TRBJ1-1, the full variable domain is EPEVTQTPSHQVTQMGQEVILRCVPISNHLYFYWYRQILGQKVEFLVSFYNNEISEKSEIFDDQFSVERPDGSNFTLKIRSTKLEDSAMYFCASRPGRGVDTEAFFGQGTRLTVV.

The V call is TRBV19, the J call TRBJ1-5, with D unresolved. From germline, CDR1 is LNHDA and CDR2 SQIVND (reference sequence). Between the trimmed V and J ends, which lost 7 bases and 0 bases, there was a span of 4 bases. The CDR3 length is 12 residues. CDR3 in amino acids: CASKVSNQPQHF. CDR3 DNA sequence: TGTGCCAGTAAGGTTAGCAATCAGCCCCAGCATTTT.

This clone has only one observation. This chain connects TRBV5-1 to TRBJ2-2; D unresolved. The germline V gene encodes CDR1 SGHRS and CDR2 YFSETQ. Trimming shortened V by 6 bases and J by 3 bases, and 9 bases separated the two germline ends. The CDR3 runs 13 residues. The CDR3 bases are TGCGCCAGCACCTTACTTGACACCGGGGAGCTGTTTTTT. Its protein is CASTLLDTGELFF. The whole variable domain, remainder taken from reference TRBV5-1 and TRBJ2-2, is KAGVTQTPRYLIKTRGQQVTLSCSPISGHRSVSWYQQTPGQGLQFLFEYFSETQRNKGNFPGRFSGRQFSNSRSEMNVSTLELGDSALYLCASTLLDTGELFFGEGSRLTVL.

V and J are TRBV7-6 and TRBJ2-1; D possibly uses TRBD1 or TRBD2 (5 bases each). Germline CDR1 reads SGHVS; CDR2 reads FNYEAQ. The CDR3 is 14 residues long. Deletions cut 2 bases from V and 8 bases from J, with 13 bases between. The CDR3 nucleotides read TGTGCCAGCAGCTTAACTCACCTGGGGGATGAGCAGTTCTTC. Translating gives CASSLTHLGDEQFF.

V is TRBV6-1 and J is TRBJ2-7, with 9 bases identical to TRBD2. V dropped 5 bases and J dropped 4; count of bases not matched to a gene: 9. CDR1 and CDR2 (germline): MNHNS, SASEGT. This CDR3 is 15 amino acids long. CDR3 sequence reads: CASSTLAGLSYEQYF. The CDR3 region has the DNA TGTGCCAGCAGTACCCTAGCGGGATTATCGTACGAGCAGTACTTC.

Note on this clone: Distinct nucleotide sequences in the sample also encode this CDR3. This rearrangement joins TRBV7-9 to TRBJ2-7; no clear D gene. V was pared by 2 bases and J by 3 bases, with 5 bases between. This CDR3 has 12 residues. CDR1 SEHNR and CDR2 FQNEAQ come from the germline V gene (reference sequence). The CDR3 sequence is CASSLQIYEQYF. CDR3 DNA: TGTGCCAGCAGCTTACAAATCTACGAGCAGTACTTC.

This chain uses TRBV30 with TRBJ2-2, with unresolved D. V shed 0 bases and J shed 7 bases, with 6 bases lying between them. This CDR3 contains 12 residues. Germline V gives CDR1 GTSNPN, CDR2 SVGIG (reference sequence). This CDR3 is CAWSVHGGELFF. The CDR3 DNA sequence: TGTGCCTGGAGTGTACACGGCGGGGAGCTGTTTTTT.

V usage is TRBV5-1 and J usage is TRBJ2-1; 7 bases line up with TRBD2. V was clipped by 5 bases and J by 5 bases; unmatched bases: 19. From germline, CDR1 is SGHRS and CDR2 YFSETQ. The CDR3 consists of 18 residues. The CDR3 coding sequence is TGCGCCAGCAGTCGAGACCCTAGACTAGCCGGTATTGACAATGAGCAGTTCTTC. Translated: CASSRDPRLAGIDNEQFF.

The chain employs TRBV5-1 and TRBJ2-7; 11 bases match TRBD1. CDR1 and CDR2 (germline): SGHRS, YFSETQ. After removal of 0 bases from V and 10 bases from J, the junction contained 9 bases not matched to a gene. The CDR3 extends over 15 amino acids. CDR3 nucleotide sequence: TGCGCCAGCAGCTTGGCGGGACAGGGGGTTCTGGAACAGTACTTC. It encodes CASSLAGQGVLEQYF.

This rearrangement joins TRBV4-2 to TRBJ1-2; TRBD1 might be the D (5 bases). There are 15 residues in the CDR3. Germline-derived CDR1 and CDR2 are LGHNA and YNFKEQ. Trimming took 0 bases from V and 5 from J, leaving 13 bases between them. The CDR3 region has the DNA TGTGCCAGCAGCCAAGATCATACAGGCTCTTATGGCTACACCTTC. Residues: CASSQDHTGSYGYTF.

Regarding this clone: This may stem from a read error, because a much larger clone lies one nucleotide away. This sample also contains other DNA sequences that code for the same CDR3. The V gene is TRBV6-1, the J gene TRBJ1-1; 7 nucleotides match TRBD1. The J segment lost 2 bases and the V segment lost 4 bases, leaving 1 base of the junction unmatched. CDR1 is MNHNS, CDR2 SASEGT, per germline. There are 13 residues in the CDR3. CDR3 protein: CASSGQGNTEAFF. The CDR3 DNA reads as TGTGCCAGCAGTGGACAGGGTAACACTGAAGCTTTCTTT.

This clone was seen once. V and J are TRBV4-1 and TRBJ2-1; tentative D call: TRBD2 (6 bases). The V gene's germline CDR1 is MGHRA and CDR2 YSYEKL. The CDR3 extends over 15 amino acids. V shed 7 bases and J shed 6 bases, with 19 bases lying between them. The CDR3 is CASIKAPGLLNEQFF. CDR3 in DNA: TGCGCCAGCATCAAAGCCCCGGGACTCCTCAATGAGCAGTTCTTC.

This chain joins TRBV2 and TRBJ2-4, with D perhaps given as TRBD1 or TRBD2 (6 bases each). The germline gives CDR1 SNHLY, CDR2 FYNNEI. Trimming pared 8 bases from V and 4 bases from J, leaving 24 bases between. CDR3 length equals 17 residues. The CDR3 nucleotides are TGTGCCAGCGGGGGCCCCCTAGATATGGGGACTAAAAACATTCAGTACTTC. It yields the protein CASGGPLDMGTKNIQYF.

The rearrangement joins TRBV5-1 to TRBJ1-4; D is unclear. Looked up from germline, CDR1 is SGHRS and CDR2 is YFSETQ. The CDR3 runs to 14 residues. Trimming cost V 0 bases and J 4 bases, with 7 bases left between them. The chain's CDR3 is CASSLVPHNEKLFF. The CDR3 bases are TGCGCCAGCAGCTTGGTGCCCCATAATGAAAAACTGTTTTTT.

The chain combines TRBV5-1 with TRBJ2-7, with TRBD2 matching 8 bases. Germline V gene sequence: CDR1 SGHRS, CDR2 YFSETQ. This CDR3 has 14 residues. V dropped 5 bases and J dropped 6; count of bases not matched to a gene: 10. CDR3 bases: TGCGCCAGCAGTTATAGCGGGATATTCAGCGAGCAGTACTTC. Translation gives CASSYSGIFSEQYF.